These T cell receptor beta chains were read from a single sample in a study of T cells of healthy individuals. MiXCR was run by TCRdb on the 5' RACE reads, yielding one entry per CDR3 protein. The table includes approximately 100,000 distinct CDR3 sequences, approximately 18% detected once. These TCRs come from a human donor in good health. The CDR3 runs from the conserved cysteine through the conserved F or W. A D gene is named only where the DNA matches it firmly. Part of the rows lack a size; the others show once, few, many or a class for expanded clones.

TRBV6-2/TRBV6-3	.	TRBD1	TRBJ1-1	16	TGTGCCAGCAGTTACTCGAGTGGAGGGGGCCCGGGTAAAGCTTTCTTT	CASSYSSGGGPGKAFF
TRBV28	.	TRBD1	TRBJ2-2	17	TGTGCCAGCAGTTCCCCTCAAGAGGGGGCGAGGGCCGGGGAGCTGTTTTTT	CASSSPQEGARAGELFF
TRBV6-2/TRBV6-3	few	.	TRBJ1-1	15	TGTGCCAGCAGTTTTATTCCAACAGCGAACACTGAAGCTTTCTTT	CASSFIPTANTEAFF
TRBV7-2	.	TRBD1	TRBJ1-6	16	TGTGCCAGCAGCTTAGAGGGGACAGGTCGAGGGTCACCCCTCCACTTT	CASSLEGTGRGSPLHF
TRBV28	.	TRBD1	TRBJ1-2	15	TGTGCCAGCAGTTTGTTCCTTAAGGGGACAGAAGGCTACACCTTC	CASSLFLKGTEGYTF
TRBV28	.	.	TRBJ2-5	15	TGTGCCAGCAGTTCCTACCGGCAGCGCCAAGAGACCCAGTACTTC	CASSSYRQRQETQYF
TRBV7-9	.	.	TRBJ2-2	11	TGTGCCAGCAGTTCCACCGGGGAGCTGTTTTTT	CASSSTGELFF
TRBV27	.	.	TRBJ2-2	12	TGTGCCAGCAGTTTCGTCACCGGGGAGCTGTTTTTT	CASSFVTGELFF
TRBV15	few	.	TRBJ1-2	17	TGTGCCACCAGCAGAGATTTAGAGGGGTCTCTTCTCTATGGCTACACCTTC	CATSRDLEGSLLYGYTF
TRBV6-5	many	.	TRBJ2-7	13	TGTGCCAGCAGTTACACTAATTCCTACGAGCAGTACTTC	CASSYTNSYEQYF
TRBV7-2	.	.	TRBJ2-5	15	TGTGCCAGCAGCCCAATTGGCAGGGGACAAGAGACCCAGTACTTC	CASSPIGRGQETQYF
TRBV9	.	.	TRBJ2-7	13	TGTGCCAGCAGCGACGGGGGTTCGGGCGAGCAGTACTTC	CASSDGGSGEQYF
TRBV18	.	.	TRBJ2-5	14	TGTGCCAGCTCACCGGATCCAGGGAAGGAGACCCAGTACTTC	CASSPDPGKETQYF
TRBV3-1	few	.	TRBJ2-1	14	TGTGCCAGCAGCCAAGATTCGTGGATGGGTGAGCAGTTCTTC	CASSQDSWMGEQFF
TRBV6-2/TRBV6-3	.	TRBD2	TRBJ2-1	15	TGTGCCAGCAGCTCACTGACTAGCGGGGGGGATGAGCAGTTCTTC	CASSSLTSGGDEQFF
TRBV29-1	.	.	TRBJ2-2	13	TGCAGCGTTTCAGGTCCGAACACCGGGGAGCTGTTTTTT	CSVSGPNTGELFF
TRBV12-3/TRBV12-4	.	.	TRBJ1-1	14	TGTGCCAGCAGTATTACGGGGGGGGCGACTGAAGCTTTCTTT	CASSITGGATEAFF
TRBV7-2	.	TRBD1	TRBJ2-1	15	TGTGCCAGCAGCCTCGGGACAGCAAACTACAATGAGCAGTTCTTC	CASSLGTANYNEQFF
TRBV28	.	.	TRBJ1-6	15	TGTGCCAGCAGTTCACAGGGAATCGTATGGTCACCCCTCCACTTT	CASSSQGIVWSPLHF
TRBV10-3	many	.	TRBJ1-6	12	TGTGCCATCAGTACGGGAGACTCACCCCTCCACTTT	CAISTGDSPLHF
TRBV7-2	.	.	TRBJ2-1	15	TGTGCCAGCAGCGCAGACATACCTCCCTACAATGAGCAGTTCTTC	CASSADIPPYNEQFF
TRBV9	.	.	TRBJ2-3	10	TGTGCCAGCTCCGGAGATACGCAGTATTTT	CASSGDTQYF
TRBV7-2	.	.	TRBJ1-1	13	TGTGCCAGCAGCTTAGTCGAAGGCACTGAAGCTTTCTTT	CASSLVEGTEAFF
TRBV7-9	.	.	TRBJ2-7	14	TGTGCCAGCAGCTTAGCGTACCAGGGGGGCGAGCAGTACTTC	CASSLAYQGGEQYF
TRBV5-5	.	TRBD1	TRBJ1-1	17	TGTGCCAGCAGCATTCCGACAGGGTTGGGGGGGAACACTGAAGCTTTCTTT	CASSIPTGLGGNTEAFF
TRBV6-2/TRBV6-3	.	.	TRBJ2-7	18	TGTGCCAGCCTCCCGGTAACTGGACACGCGAAGGGGGTCTACGAGCAGTACTTC	CASLPVTGHAKGVYEQYF
TRBV9	few	TRBD2	TRBJ2-3	16	TGTGCCAGCAGCGTAGAGGGGACTAGCGACACAGATACGCAGTATTTT	CASSVEGTSDTDTQYF
TRBV7-8	few	.	TRBJ2-4	12	TGTGCCAGCAGCTTGGGTAAAGGGGTCCAGTACTTC	CASSLGKGVQYF
TRBV4-3	.	.	TRBJ2-1	13	TGCGCCAGCAGCCAAGTAGGGAGGGGGGAGCAGTTCTTC	CASSQVGRGEQFF
TRBV9	few	TRBD2	TRBJ2-1	18	TGTGCCAGCAGCGTAACTAGAAGCGGGGAAAGCTCCTACAATGAGCAGTTCTTC	CASSVTRSGESSYNEQFF
TRBV12-3/TRBV12-4	.	TRBD1	TRBJ1-1	14	TGTGCCAGCAGTGTCCGGGACAGGGGCACTGAAGCTTTCTTT	CASSVRDRGTEAFF
TRBV11-2	.	TRBD2	TRBJ2-1	13	TGTGCCAGCGGGGGGCTAGCGGGCAATGAGCAGTTCTTC	CASGGLAGNEQFF
TRBV18	few	TRBD1	TRBJ1-5	15	TGTGCCAGCTCACTTCGACAGGGGGGCGATCAGCCCCAGCATTTT	CASSLRQGGDQPQHF
TRBV6-1	.	.	TRBJ2-1	14	TGTGCCAGCAGTGAAGCGCTGGTGAGCGGAGACCTGTTCTTC	CASSEALVSGDLFF
TRBV7-8	.	.	TRBJ2-3	15	TGTGCCAGCAGTGGGGCGATCCCTAACACAGATACGCAGTATTTT	CASSGAIPNTDTQYF
TRBV28	.	.	TRBJ2-7	12	TGTGCCAGCAGCTCCGGGACACCCGAGCAGTACTTC	CASSSGTPEQYF
TRBV21-1	many	.	TRBJ2-7	15	TGTGCCAGCAGCAAAGATCTAGCGGGAGGAGGCGAGCAGTACTTC	CASSKDLAGGGEQYF
TRBV27	.	TRBD1	TRBJ2-2	17	TGTGCCAGCAGTTTATCTCCCGGGACAGGGTACACCGGGGAGCTGTTTTTT	CASSLSPGTGYTGELFF
TRBV2	many	.	TRBJ2-5	15	TGTGCCAGCAGTGTCGGTGGAGGGGAAGGGGAGACCCAGTACTTC	CASSVGGGEGETQYF
TRBV28	many	TRBD1	TRBJ2-7	12	TGTGCCAGCAGCAAGACAGGGACCGAGCAGTACTTC	CASSKTGTEQYF
TRBV27	.	.	TRBJ1-5	13	TGTGCCAGCAGTTCCTATCCCAATCAGCCCCAGCATTTT	CASSSYPNQPQHF
TRBV9	many	TRBD2	TRBJ2-2	16	TGTGCCAGCAGCGTAGGGTCCGGGGGGGACACCGGGGAGCTGTTTTTT	CASSVGSGGDTGELFF
TRBV29-1	many	.	TRBJ2-1	11	TGCAGCGTTGGGTACAGGAATGAGCAGTTCTTC	CSVGYRNEQFF
TRBV12-3/TRBV12-4	few	.	TRBJ2-7	15	TGTGCCAGCAGTAGGAACGGCGGACCTTCCTACGAGCAGTACTTC	CASSRNGGPSYEQYF
TRBV6-2/TRBV6-3	many	TRBD1	TRBJ2-7	15	TGTGCCAGCAGTTACTCGGACAGGGCCAATTACGAGCAGTACTTC	CASSYSDRANYEQYF
TRBV5-5	.	TRBD2	TRBJ2-1	16	TGTGCCAGCAGCTGGGATCTAGCGGGGGGTTACAATGAGCAGTTCTTC	CASSWDLAGGYNEQFF
TRBV15	.	.	TRBJ1-1	13	TGTGCCACCAGCAGACTTGACGGCGGGGAAGCTTTCTTT	CATSRLDGGEAFF
TRBV25-1	.	TRBD1	TRBJ2-7	15	TGTGCCAGCAGTGAATCGGACAGGAAAACGAACGAGCAGTACTTC	CASSESDRKTNEQYF
TRBV19	few	.	TRBJ1-5	15	TGTGCCAGTAGTATAGTATCGGCAGGGGATCAGCCCCAGCATTTT	CASSIVSAGDQPQHF
TRBV10-3	many	TRBD1	TRBJ2-3	16	TGTGCCATCAGTGGGTCGACAGGGTCCAGCACAGATACGCAGTATTTT	CAISGSTGSSTDTQYF